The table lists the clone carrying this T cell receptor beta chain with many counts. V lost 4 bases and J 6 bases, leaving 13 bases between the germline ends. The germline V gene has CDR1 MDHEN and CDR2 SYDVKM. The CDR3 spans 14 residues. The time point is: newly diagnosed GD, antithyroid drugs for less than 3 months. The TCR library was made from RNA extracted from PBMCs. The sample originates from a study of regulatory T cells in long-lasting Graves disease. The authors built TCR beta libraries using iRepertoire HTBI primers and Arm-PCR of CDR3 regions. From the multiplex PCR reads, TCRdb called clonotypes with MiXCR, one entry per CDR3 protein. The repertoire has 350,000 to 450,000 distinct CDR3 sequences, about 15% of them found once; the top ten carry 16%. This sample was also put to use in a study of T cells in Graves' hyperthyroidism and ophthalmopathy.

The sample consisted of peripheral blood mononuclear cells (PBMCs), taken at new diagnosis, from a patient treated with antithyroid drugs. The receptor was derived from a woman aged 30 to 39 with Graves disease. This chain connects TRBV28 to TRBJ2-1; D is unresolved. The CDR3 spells CASSWQRSFNEQFF. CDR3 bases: TGTGCCAGCAGTTGGCAAAGGAGTTTCAATGAGCAGTTCTTC.